The rows below give T cell receptor beta chains drawn from one sample of a study of T-cell memory formation after mild COVID-19. TCRdb re-derived calls from the 5' RACE reads in MiXCR, one entry per CDR3 protein. The repertoire has around 190,000 distinct CDR3 sequences, around a sixth of them found once; the top ten carry roughly 3.8%. The sample comprised PBMCs or a T cell subset sorted from them (not recorded which). The origin of the receptors is a man between 18 and 29 years old who had mild COVID-19 (a few samples of this study predate the infection). Cell type and time point are not known. The CDR3 runs from the conserved cysteine through the conserved F or W. The order of the fields is clone size, D gene, J gene, V gene, CDR3 DNA, CDR3 protein. D genes are given only for firm matches. Only some rows state a clone size, as once, few, many or a class for expanded clones.

>.|.|TRBJ2-5|TRBV18
TGTGCCAGCTCACCCGGGATTTTTCAAGAGACCCAGTACTTC
CASSPGIFQETQYF
>few|TRBD1|TRBJ2-5|TRBV5-1
TGCGCCAGCAGCTTGGGGGACAGGGGGCAAGAGACCCAGTACTTC
CASSLGDRGQETQYF
>.|TRBD2|TRBJ2-3|TRBV12-3/TRBV12-4
TGTGCCAGCAGTCCCGCCCCGCTAGCGGGGGGGCAGTATTTT
CASSPAPLAGGQYF
>.|.|TRBJ1-5|TRBV10-2
TGCGCCAGCGGGGACGGGAATCAGCCCCAGCATTTT
CASGDGNQPQHF
>.|TRBD1|TRBJ2-3|TRBV24-1
TGTGCCACCAGTGACCTAAACAGGGGGACTCGAGAGGATACGCAGTATTTT
CATSDLNRGTREDTQYF
>many|.|TRBJ2-2|TRBV12-3/TRBV12-4
TGTGCCAGCAGGGGGTCCGTCGGGGAGCTGTTTTTT
CASRGSVGELFF
>many|.|TRBJ2-5|TRBV7-3
TGTGCCAGCAGCGTGGACAGGGGGAAACTAGCGGGGATCCAAGAGACCCAGTACTTC
CASSVDRGKLAGIQETQYF
>.|TRBD1|TRBJ1-5|TRBV2
TGTGCCAGCACAGGGGGCATGGGGAATCAGCCCCAGCATTTT
CASTGGMGNQPQHF
>.|.|TRBJ2-5|TRBV19
TGTGCCAGTAGTAGCCGCCGGGAGCAAGAGACCCAGTACTTC
CASSSRREQETQYF
>few|.|TRBJ1-1|TRBV20-1
TGCAGTGCTAGGACGGGGTCGTTGTGGAACACTGAAGCTTTCTTT
CSARTGSLWNTEAFF
>.|.|TRBJ2-3|TRBV12-3/TRBV12-4
TGTGCCAGCAGTGACCCCGCGAGGGGCGCAGGCACAGATACGCAGTATTTT
CASSDPARGAGTDTQYF
>few|.|TRBJ2-3|TRBV7-3
TGTGCCAGCAGCTCCTCTAGGGATACGCAGTATTTT
CASSSSRDTQYF
>many|TRBD1|TRBJ2-2|TRBV6-6
TGTGCCAGCAGTCTCGACAGGGGGAGCGGGGAGCTGTTTTTT
CASSLDRGSGELFF
>few|.|TRBJ1-1|TRBV5-1
TGCGCCAGCAGCTTCGCAGGGGTCGGCACTGAAGCTTTCTTT
CASSFAGVGTEAFF
>many|TRBD2|TRBJ2-7|TRBV12-3/TRBV12-4
TGTGCCAGCAGGGGGACTACCTACGAGCAGTACTTC
CASRGTTYEQYF
>.|TRBD2|TRBJ2-1|TRBV24-1
TGTGCCACCAGTGATTCCCAGGGGCTAGCGGGAATAAATGAGCAGTTCTTC
CATSDSQGLAGINEQFF
>few|.|TRBJ1-1|TRBV15
TGTGCCACCAGCAGAGTCCACACTGAAGCTTTCTTT
CATSRVHTEAFF
>few|.|TRBJ1-1|TRBV10-3
TGTGCCATCAGTGAGGCAGTGAACACTGAAGCTTTCTTT
CAISEAVNTEAFF
>many|.|TRBJ2-3|TRBV2
TGTGCCAGCATCCCCAGTATGGGCACAGATACGCAGTATTTT
CASIPSMGTDTQYF
>.|.|TRBJ2-5|TRBV21-1
TGTGCCAGCAGCAAAACCCAGGGGGACGGGAAGACCCAGTACTTC
CASSKTQGDGKTQYF
>few|TRBD2|TRBJ2-3|TRBV29-1
TGCAGCGCAAGCGGGGGTAGCACAGATACGCAGTATTTT
CSASGGSTDTQYF
>many|.|TRBJ2-1|TRBV7-2
TGTGCCAGCAACCCGACAGGCCCAGGGGAGCAGTTCTTC
CASNPTGPGEQFF
>few|TRBD1|TRBJ1-5|TRBV20-1
TGCAGTGCTAGGGGACAGGGGTATCAGCCCCAGCATTTT
CSARGQGYQPQHF
>.|TRBD1|TRBJ2-7|TRBV20-1
TGCAGTGCTAGAGATCTCCAGGGGGCCACCTACGAGCAGTACTTC
CSARDLQGATYEQYF
>.|TRBD1|TRBJ2-3|TRBV2
TGTGCCAGCGTCCGGGACAGAAGCACAGATACGCAGTATTTT
CASVRDRSTDTQYF